This TCR beta chain is drawn from a study of T cells in Graves' hyperthyroidism and ophthalmopathy. Study-wide context: Peripheral blood sampling occurred at initial diagnosis, before any treatment. Study conclusions and caveats: The model foresaw ophthalmopathy a median around 6 months prior to onset. Stable hyperthyroidism and ophthalmopathy were separated using 13 V-J signatures.

This CDR3 comprises 14 residues. The V end lost 2 bases, the J end lost 9 bases, and 14 bases lay between the germline ends. The germline CDR1 and CDR2 sequences are LGHDT and YNNKEL (reference sequence). On this clonotype itself: Its antigen is currently unknown.

Authors of the study amplified TCR beta CDR3 regions from RNA transcripts. Carried out on the TCR CDR3, a first-round RT-PCR used the HTBI primer set. TCRdb independently ran MiXCR on the multiplex PCR reads; one entry per CDR3 protein. The sample lists fewer than 500,000 distinct CDR3 sequences, around an eighth occurring once. Clinicians diagnosed patients from clinical symptoms, serum thyroxine and TRAb, thyroid ultrasound and orbital computed tomography. This chain connects TRBV3-1 to TRBJ1-5; D is undetermined. The sample taken for sequencing was blood. The TCR sequence derives from a man in his thirties or forties with Graves' hyperthyroidism that later progressed to Graves' ophthalmopathy. In DNA form, the CDR3 reads TGTGCCAGCAGCCAAAACGGGGTGGGCATGCCCCAGCATTTT. As protein: CASSQNGVGMPQHF.